These 13 T cell receptor beta chains share one sample of origin, sequenced in a study of cytomegalovirus exposure and HLA in healthy donors. Researchers ran the PCR with 60 Vbeta and 13 Jbeta primers. Sequencing used immunoSEQ multiplex PCR; TCRdb keeps in-frame clones, though not all of them. The repertoire includes about 180,000 clones, more than 60% of them detected once, and approximately 1.5% sits in the top ten. Material for sequencing was PBMCs. The receptor source for this set is a man between 18 and 29 years old in good health and CMV-seronegative.

The chain joins TRBV29-1 to TRBJ2-5, with D hard to call. The CDR3 is 11 residues long. CDR1 and CDR2 (germline): SQVTM, ANQGSEA. V was pared by 2 bases and J by 5 bases, with 6 bases between. The CDR3 here is CSVEKPETQYF. The CDR3 coding sequence is TGCAGCGTTGAAAAGCCTGAGACCCAGTACTTC.

The rearrangement joins TRBV15 to TRBJ1-1; maybe TRBD1 (5 bases). This CDR3 is built from 14 residues. V was cut by 1 base and J by 4 bases, with 10 bases left in between. CDR1 is LNHNV, CDR2 YYDKDF, per germline (reference sequence). CDR3 bases: TGTGCCACCAGCAGAGTTTTGGGGGGCACTGAAGCTTTCTTT. This translates into CATSRVLGGTEAFF.

The J gene is TRBJ1-1, the V gene TRBV4-3; 9 nucleotides agree with TRBD1. V was pared by 5 bases and J by 7 bases, with 8 bases of the junction left unmatched. Germline V gene sequence: CDR1 LGHNA, CDR2 YSLEER. The CDR3 runs to 14 residues. CDR3 loop: CASSARTGVGEAFF. The CDR3 DNA reads TGCGCCAGCAGCGCCCGGACAGGGGTCGGTGAAGCTTTCTTT.

V and J are TRBV29-1 and TRBJ2-2; a weak D match, TRBD1 (6 bases). CDR3 length: 17 residues. V lost 0 bases and J lost 0, with 14 bases in between. Germline V lookup: CDR1 SQVTM, CDR2 ANQGSEA. The DNA for the CDR3 is TGCAGCGTTGAAGACCCTACCGGGACACCGAACACCGGGGAGCTGTTTTTT. It encodes CSVEDPTGTPNTGELFF.

V gene TRBV6-6 combines with J gene TRBJ2-1; 8 bases fit TRBD2. V gave up 8 bases and J gave up 6 bases; unmatched junction bases: 12. Germline V lookup: CDR1 MNHNY, CDR2 SVGAGI (reference sequence). The CDR3 has 15 residues. Here the CDR3 DNA reads TGTGCCAGCTCAATAGCGGGAAGGAAGGGCAATGAGCAGTTCTTC. Its protein is CASSIAGRKGNEQFF.

The table lists this clone with a few counts. The J gene is TRBJ2-7, the V gene TRBV13; D perhaps matches TRBD2 (7 bases). Between the trimmed V and J ends, which lost 0 bases and 4 bases, there was a span of 16 bases. The CDR3 is made up of 16 amino acids. Germline V lookup: CDR1 PRHDT, CDR2 FYEKMQ (reference sequence). The CDR3 loop reads CASSLGLNREGYEQYF. As DNA, the CDR3 is TGTGCCAGCAGCTTAGGCCTAAACAGGGAGGGATACGAGCAGTACTTC.

The CDR3 loop is CASSLDRIYEQYF. DNA for the CDR3: TGTGCCAGCAGCTTGGACAGGATCTACGAGCAGTACTTC. The V gene is TRBV5-6, the J gene TRBJ2-7; weak D call: TRBD1 (5 bases). CDR3 length: 13 residues. Trimming took 0 bases from V and 3 from J, leaving 7 bases between them. The germline V gene encodes CDR1 SGHDT and CDR2 YYEEEE.

V is TRBV14 and J is TRBJ1-5; D is possibly TRBD1 (5 bases). This CDR3 contains 13 residues. CDR1 and CDR2 from the germline V gene are SGHDN and FVKESK. The ends were cut back, 11 bases at V and 2 bases at J, with 13 bases in the middle. CDR3 sequence: CARWGVGNQPQHF. The CDR3 DNA reads TGTGCCCGCTGGGGGGTAGGCAATCAGCCCCAGCATTTT.

The chain links TRBV18 to TRBJ2-5; 13 nucleotides align to TRBD2. CDR1 is KGHSH, CDR2 LQKENI, per germline. V lost 4 bases to trimming and J lost 0 bases; unmatched junction nucleotides: 8. The CDR3 loop spans 18 amino acids. The CDR3 spells CASSRRGTSGEYQETQYF. In DNA, the CDR3 is TGTGCCAGCTCACGCCGGGGGACTAGCGGGGAGTACCAAGAGACCCAGTACTTC.

The gene calls are TRBV5-1 and TRBJ1-1; tentatively, D is TRBD1 (6 bases). The V end lost 4 bases, the J end lost 1 base, and 11 bases lay between the germline ends. Germline V lookup: CDR1 SGHRS, CDR2 YFSETQ. This CDR3 contains 14 residues. The DNA for the CDR3 is TGCGCCAGCAGCATACAGGGACAGAACACTGAAGCTTTCTTT. Translating it yields CASSIQGQNTEAFF.

This chain uses TRBV7-3 with TRBJ2-7, with 10 bases fitting TRBD2. Germline lookup yields CDR1 SGHTA and CDR2 FQGTGA. Germline trimming cut 5 bases from V and 0 bases from J; bases unmatched to any gene: 4. This CDR3 comprises 15 residues. The CDR3: CASSLSGGSSYEQYF. The CDR3 DNA follows: TGTGCCAGCAGCCTTAGCGGGGGGAGCTCCTACGAGCAGTACTTC.

The chain couples TRBV5-6 to TRBJ2-1; TRBD1 aligns across 7 bases. Per the germline V gene, CDR1 is SGHDT and CDR2 is YYEEEE. This CDR3 region has 14 residues. The V segment lost 8 bases and the J segment 0 bases; nucleotides outside the gene matches: 5. DNA for the CDR3: TGTGCCAGTAGGGACAGACCCTCCTACAATGAGCAGTTCTTC. It translates to CASRDRPSYNEQFF.

This rearrangement joins TRBV28 to TRBJ2-7; 7 positions match TRBD2. Germline values: CDR1 MDHEN, CDR2 SYDVKM. V gave up 6 bases and J gave up 4 bases; unmatched junction bases: 3. CDR3 length: 12 residues. For the CDR3, the DNA is TGTGCCAGCAGGCGGGAGAGGTACGAGCAGTACTTC. Translated, it gives CASRRERYEQYF. Using reference TRBV28 and TRBJ2-7 for the parts outside the CDR3, the full variable domain is DVKVTQSSRYLVKRTGEKVFLECVQDMDHENMFWYRQDPGLGLRLIYFSYDVKMKEKGDIPEGYSVSREKKERFSLILESASTNQTSMYLCASRRERYEQYFGPGTRLTVT.